The clone carrying this TCR beta chain has more than one count but fewer than ten. Antigen: not known. The people who gave samples were healthy Caucasians from Russia, aged roughly 6 to 100. The sample comes from a study of blood T cells in healthy people across ages. Notes on the study in general: Percentage of naive T cells showed a strong correlation with TCR beta diversity. With unsorted PBMCs, a conclusive comparison of naive versus antigen-experienced cells was not possible.

Then a second PCR, running roughly 7 to 11 cycles, was carried out with a sample-barcoded 5' primer and a J-beta primer mix. One entry per CDR3 protein results from TCRdb running MiXCR on the 5' RACE reads. This table has around 1,700,000 distinct CDR3 sequences, 28% appearing once. The germline gives CDR1 MNHEY, CDR2 SVGAGI. Trimming took off 6 bases at V and 4 bases at J, with 22 bases between the two ends. The CDR3 totals 16 residues. The V gene is TRBV6-5, the J gene TRBJ2-7; D possibly corresponds to TRBD1 (8 bases). This receptor was obtained from a woman in her 30s in good health. Sequencing used blood. CDR3 coding DNA: TGTGCCAGCAGGTCGGGAGGACAGGGAATGGGATACGAGCAGTACTTC. Its translation is CASRSGGQGMGYEQYF.